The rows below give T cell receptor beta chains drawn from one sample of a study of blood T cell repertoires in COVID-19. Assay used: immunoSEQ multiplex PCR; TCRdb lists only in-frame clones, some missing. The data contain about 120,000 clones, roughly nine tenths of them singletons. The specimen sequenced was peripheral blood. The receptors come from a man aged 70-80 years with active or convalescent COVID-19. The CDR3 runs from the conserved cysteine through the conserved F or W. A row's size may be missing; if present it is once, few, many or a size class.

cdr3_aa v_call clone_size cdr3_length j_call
CASSLTGDYGYTF TRBV11-2 - 13 TRBJ1-2
CAISQAGGPYNEQFF TRBV10-3 - 15 TRBJ2-1
CASSEAGRGVSGANVLTF TRBV19 once 18 TRBJ2-6
CASSGGGGGPQFF TRBV6-4 - 13 TRBJ2-1
CASSLRFEGPGNIQYF TRBV28 few 16 TRBJ2-4
CASSYGETTEAFF TRBV6-5 - 13 TRBJ1-1
CASSGRNTGELFF TRBV5-1 - 13 TRBJ2-2
CASSLGRGTGPSNEQFF TRBV11-3 once 17 TRBJ2-1
CASSISGTGGTDTQYF TRBV5-1 - 16 TRBJ2-3
CASQFYGTGELFF TRBV27 - 13 TRBJ2-2
CASRQTSGSQETQYF TRBV11-2 - 15 TRBJ2-5
CASTPSGQGNTIYF TRBV28 - 14 TRBJ1-3
CASSITYSGNTIYF TRBV19 - 14 TRBJ1-3
CASRDRVANEKLFF TRBV28 - 14 TRBJ1-4
CASSEAQDRTGGARAYEQYF TRBV2 - 20 TRBJ2-7
CASSYPGQGVLNEKLFF TRBV28 once 17 TRBJ1-4
CASSSTGLDYGYTF TRBV25-1 - 14 TRBJ1-2
CASSYSFGQNYEQYF TRBV6-6 - 15 TRBJ2-7
CASSITGTQQETQYF TRBV19 few 15 TRBJ2-5
CASSLTSGYEQYF TRBV12-3/TRBV12-4 - 13 TRBJ2-7
CATSDRDRDHEQYF TRBV24-1 - 14 TRBJ2-7
CASSLRPSVTGELFF TRBV27 once 15 TRBJ2-2
CASLDRENEQYF TRBV19 - 12 TRBJ2-7
CASSGGQGSAAFF TRBV5-4 once 13 TRBJ1-1
CATSDPQGAHEQFF TRBV24-1 - 14 TRBJ2-1
CASSRLSSYNEQFF TRBV2 - 14 TRBJ2-1
CASNSGGGDIYGYTF TRBV6-5 few 15 TRBJ1-2
CASSLALAGGIGEQFF TRBV7-7 - 16 TRBJ2-1
CASSIAGLPEQFF TRBV19 once 13 TRBJ2-1
CASGSPSGGLGEQFF TRBV19 - 15 TRBJ2-1
CASSAAGYSYEQYF TRBV10-2 - 14 TRBJ2-7
CASRPGLEAYEQYF TRBV5-6 - 14 TRBJ2-7
CATSSRLAGGGDTQYF TRBV15 - 16 TRBJ2-3
CSVVQANSGNTIYF TRBV29-1 - 14 TRBJ1-3
CASSYPEGNQPQHF TRBV6-6 - 14 TRBJ1-5
CASSPSGEGNGPQHF TRBV18 - 15 TRBJ1-5
CASSRGQGSYEQYF TRBV5-1 - 14 TRBJ2-7